One and the same sample provided the 4 T cell receptor beta chains below, sequenced in a study of shared clonotypes between healthy human individuals. Method: immunoSEQ multiplex PCR; TCRdb's copy keeps in-frame clones and lacks some. The sample comprises about 2.4 million clones, 93% of which are singletons, and roughly 0.39% rests with the top ten. Sequencing was performed on naive CD4+ T cells from PBMCs. Subset specified: CD45RA+ positively selected. The receptor set was obtained from a man between 18 and 35 years old in good health. Some clones in this sample may be carry-over from other donors' samples.

This sequence joins TRBV10-3 and TRBJ2-5, with TRBD2 matching 9 bases. The CDR3 sequence is 14 residues long. J lost 2 bases, V lost 6 bases, and 4 bases had no gene match. Germline V gives CDR1 ENHRY, CDR2 SYGVKD. CDR3 sequence (DNA): TGTGCCATCAGCAGACTAGCGGATCAAGAGACCCAGTACTTC. Protein: CAISRLADQETQYF.

A single count supports this clone. This chain uses TRBV10-3 with TRBJ2-1; D unclear. Germline loops: CDR1 ENHRY, CDR2 SYGVKD. The CDR3 has 12 amino acids. V shed 2 bases and J shed 6 bases, with 5 bases lying between them. CDR3 DNA sequence: TGTGCCATCAGTGAGGACGGCAATGAGCAGTTCTTC. Translating gives CAISEDGNEQFF.

The rearrangement uses TRBV9 and TRBJ2-2, with D possibly TRBD2 on 6 matching bases. From germline, CDR1 is SGDLS and CDR2 YYNGEE. The V end was cut by 3 bases, the J end by 1 base, with 10 bases between. The CDR3 extends over 15 amino acids. CDR3 protein: CASSGTTWNTGELFF. The CDR3 coding sequence is TGTGCCAGCAGCGGGACTACCTGGAACACCGGGGAGCTGTTTTTT.

CDR3 in DNA: TGTGCCAGCTCACAACCGGACCGCGCGGGTGGCTACACCTTC. Amino acid sequence: CASSQPDRAGGYTF. The chain combines TRBV18 with TRBJ1-2, with D unresolved. Trimming left V 4 bases short and J 7 bases short, with 16 bases between. The CDR3 contains 14 residues. The V gene's germline CDR1 is KGHSH and CDR2 LQKENI.